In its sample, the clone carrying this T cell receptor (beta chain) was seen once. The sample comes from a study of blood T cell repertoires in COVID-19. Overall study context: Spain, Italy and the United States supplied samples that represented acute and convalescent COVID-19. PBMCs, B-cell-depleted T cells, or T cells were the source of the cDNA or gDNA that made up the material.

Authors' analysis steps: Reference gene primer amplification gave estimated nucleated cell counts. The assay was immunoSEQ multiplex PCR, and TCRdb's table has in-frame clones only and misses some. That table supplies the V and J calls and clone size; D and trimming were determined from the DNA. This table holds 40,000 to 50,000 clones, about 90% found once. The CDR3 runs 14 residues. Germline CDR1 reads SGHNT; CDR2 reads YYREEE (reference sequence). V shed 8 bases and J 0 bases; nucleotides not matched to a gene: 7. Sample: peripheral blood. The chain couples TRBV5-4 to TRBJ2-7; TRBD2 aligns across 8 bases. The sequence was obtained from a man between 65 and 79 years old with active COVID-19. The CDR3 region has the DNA TGTGCCAGGCACCTAGCGGGCTACTCCTACGAGCAGTACTTC. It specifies CARHLAGYSYEQYF.